This T cell receptor beta chain comes out of a study of CD8+ T cells in alopecia areata. Study findings and constraints: While patients received tofacitinib, many expanded lesional clones remained present in scalp and blood. Tofacitinib significantly decreased scalp clonality and expanded CD8+ clones among top 100. Normal scalp showed lower clonality than lesional scalp, especially alopecia totalis/universalis.

Extraction of RNA preceded its reverse transcription into cDNA, which served as the sequencing template. Measured with immunoSEQ multiplex PCR; TCRdb has only the in-frame clones, and not every one. The table includes tens of thousands of clones, 55% to 75% detected once. Losses at the gene ends were 4 bases for V and 4 bases for J; bases not matched to a gene: 5. This CDR3 is built from 14 residues. As to treatment: oral pan-JAK inhibitor, 5-10 mg twice daily. As for this clone: Its antigen is undetermined.

This receptor was taken from a human donor with alopecia areata. V and J are TRBV23-1 and TRBJ2-5, with 8 positions matching TRBD2. TRBV23-1 is designated an ORF whose function remains uncertain. This material consisted of CD8+ T cells sorted from blood, taken at week 4, from a patient treated with tofacitinib. CDR3 nucleotide sequence: TGCGCCAGCAGTCCCCCGGGGGGGAGAGAGACCCAGTACTTC. As protein: CASSPPGGRETQYF.